Presented here are 24 T cell receptor beta chains from one specimen sequenced in a study of blood T cell repertoires in COVID-19. The protocol was immunoSEQ multiplex PCR, while the TCRdb copy is restricted to in-frame clones and leaves out a portion. This repertoire shows 35,000 to 45,000 clones, approximately 80% found once; its top ten account for under 20%. What was sequenced was peripheral blood. The source is an older man with acute or convalescent COVID-19.

The chain recombines TRBV27 with TRBJ1-5; 9 nucleotides align to TRBD1. Trimming removed 5 bases from V and 1 base from J; junction bases left unmatched: 3. CDR1 is MNHEY, CDR2 SMNVEV, per germline (reference sequence). This CDR3 has 15 amino acids. The CDR3 spells CASSRDRASNQPQHF. In nucleotides, the CDR3 is TGTGCCAGCAGTCGGGACAGGGCGAGCAATCAGCCCCAGCATTTT.

The chain has TRBV7-9 and TRBJ2-1, with TRBD1 identical over 7 bases. The junction had 11 bases not matched to a gene; V was cut back by 5 bases and J by 7 bases. This CDR3 spans 15 amino acids. Germline V gives CDR1 SEHNR, CDR2 FQNEAQ (reference sequence). CDR3 nucleotides: TGTGCCAGCAGCCCAAGAGGGGGCACGAGGAATGAGCAGTTCTTC. It encodes CASSPRGGTRNEQFF.

The chain uses TRBV21-1 and TRBJ1-5; TRBD1, the table's D call, was not compared with the DNA. TRBV21-1 is a pseudogene locus. The CDR3 covers 16 residues. CDR3 sequence (DNA): TGTGCCAGCAGCAAAGGTAACAGGGGGCAGGATCAGCCCCAGCATTTT. The encoded protein is CASSKGNRGQDQPQHF.

The chain combines TRBV29-1 with TRBJ1-1; 7 bases align to TRBD1. V dropped 6 bases and J dropped 5; count of bases not matched to a gene: 6. Germline CDR1 and CDR2: SQVTM and ANQGSEA. CDR3 length equals 12 residues. The CDR3, as DNA: TGCAGCGTGAGACAGGGCGAAACTGAAGCTTTCTTT. As protein: CSVRQGETEAFF.

The CDR3 loop is CASSSIGTQETQYF. CDR3 DNA sequence: TGTGCCAGCAGCTCCATCGGGACACAAGAGACCCAGTACTTC. The chain joins TRBV5-4 to TRBJ2-5, with D possibly TRBD1 on 6 matching bases. Trimming took 3 bases from V and 2 from J, leaving 11 bases between them. The CDR3 runs 14 residues. Germline lookup yields CDR1 SGHNT and CDR2 YYREEE (reference sequence). The complete variable domain, with remaining parts taken from reference TRBV5-4 and TRBJ2-5, reads ETGVTQSPTHLIKTRGQQVTLRCSSQSGHNTVSWYQQALGQGPQFIFQYYREEENGRGNFPPRFSGLQFPNYSSELNVNALELDDSALYLCASSSIGTQETQYFGPGTRLLVL.

This rearrangement joins TRBV7-9 to TRBJ1-6; 10 bases agree with TRBD1. The CDR3 length is 16 residues. Germline CDR1 SEHNR, CDR2 FQNEAQ (reference sequence). The trim removed 4 bases at V and 3 bases at J, leaving 3 bases unmatched. The chain's CDR3 is CASSWGQGFYNSPLHF. The CDR3 DNA sequence: TGTGCCAGCAGCTGGGGACAGGGGTTCTATAATTCACCCCTCCACTTT.

The V call is TRBV19, the J call TRBJ1-3; 7 nucleotides line up with TRBD1. The CDR3 has 16 residues. Germline lookup yields CDR1 LNHDA and CDR2 SQIVND (reference sequence). After removal of 4 bases from V and 0 bases from J, the junction contained 6 bases not matched to a gene. CDR3 DNA sequence: TGTGCCAGTAGTAACCGGGACAGCGGCTCTGGAAACACCATATATTTT. As protein: CASSNRDSGSGNTIYF.

The rearrangement links TRBV29-1 to TRBJ2-7; 8 bases are shared with TRBD1. Germline trimming cut 7 bases from V and 5 bases from J; bases unmatched to any gene: 7. The germline gives CDR1 SQVTM, CDR2 ANQGSEA. This CDR3 has 12 amino acids. CDR3 region: CSGSGGGNEQYF. CDR3 nucleotide sequence: TGCAGCGGGTCAGGGGGCGGGAACGAGCAGTACTTC.

This chain connects TRBV27 to TRBJ2-5; D not resolved. Germline CDR1 MNHEY, CDR2 SMNVEV (reference sequence). CDR3 length: 13 residues. V lost 6 bases and J 3 bases, leaving 11 bases between the germline ends. The CDR3 loop reads CASRELHKETQYF. DNA of the CDR3: TGTGCCAGCAGGGAACTACATAAAGAGACCCAGTACTTC.

The chain recombines TRBV4-2 with TRBJ1-2, with 7 positions matching TRBD1. CDR1 and CDR2 (germline): LGHNA, YNFKEQ. CDR3 length: 14 residues. V gave up 5 bases and J gave up 6 bases; unmatched junction bases: 9. The CDR3 region has the DNA TGTGCCAGCAGCGACAGGGTGCCCTCCAATGGCTACACCTTC. Translated, it gives CASSDRVPSNGYTF.

The chain is built from TRBV19 and TRBJ2-3; 12 bases fit TRBD2. Germline V gives CDR1 LNHDA, CDR2 SQIVND (reference sequence). V was clipped by 5 bases and J by 3 bases; unmatched bases: 9. The CDR3 extends over 17 amino acids. The CDR3 DNA follows: TGTGCCAGTAGTCTTCTAGCGGGGGGGCAGCTAACAGATACGCAGTATTTT. It yields the protein CASSLLAGGQLTDTQYF.

The chain couples TRBV4-1 to TRBJ1-3, with D perhaps matching TRBD1 (6 bases). V was cut by 2 bases and J by 0 bases, with 23 bases left in between. Germline loops: CDR1 MGHRA, CDR2 YSYEKL. The CDR3 runs to 20 residues. In DNA, the CDR3 is TGCGCCAGCAGCCAAACCCCGACAGGAGACTACTCCCGCTCTGGAAACACCATATATTTT. It is translated as CASSQTPTGDYSRSGNTIYF.

The rearrangement joins TRBV19 to TRBJ1-4; D is possibly TRBD1 (5 bases). Germline V gene data show CDR1 as LNHDA and CDR2 as SQIVND (reference sequence). With 6 bases removed from V and 3 bases from J, the gap between germline ends came to 14 bases. The CDR3 totals 15 residues. In nucleotides, the CDR3 is TGTGCCAGTAGCCCCATGACAGCAGCTAATGAAAAACTGTTTTTT. Translating gives CASSPMTAANEKLFF.

This clone was detected many times. This sequence joins TRBV19 and TRBJ1-1, with TRBD1 as a possible D gene (5 bases). The CDR3 has 14 residues. Germline loops: CDR1 LNHDA, CDR2 SQIVND (reference sequence). Trimming removed 0 bases at V and 1 base at J, with 6 bases between. The CDR3 sequence: CASSIEQENTEAFF. CDR3 nucleotide sequence: TGTGCCAGTAGTATAGAACAGGAGAACACTGAAGCTTTCTTT.

The J gene is TRBJ1-1, the V gene TRBV7-9; D might be TRBD1 (6 bases). Trimming removed 5 bases at V and 2 bases at J, with 12 bases between. The germline V gene has CDR1 SEHNR and CDR2 FQNEAQ (reference sequence). CDR3 length: 14 amino acids. CDR3 nucleotides: TGTGCCAGCAGCCTCAGGGGAGTCAACACTGAAGCTTTCTTT. This translates into CASSLRGVNTEAFF.

This sequence joins TRBV7-9 and TRBJ1-1; D is perhaps TRBD1 (5 bases). This CDR3 is built from 13 residues. CDR1 is SEHNR and CDR2 is FQNEAQ in the germline V gene (reference sequence). Deletions cut 2 bases from V and 7 bases from J, with 11 bases between. The CDR3 region is CASSLLGGSEAFF. The CDR3 DNA is TGTGCCAGCAGCTTACTGGGGGGGAGTGAAGCTTTCTTT.

V is TRBV27 and J is TRBJ1-6, with D possibly matching TRBD1 (5 bases). The germline V gene has CDR1 MNHEY and CDR2 SMNVEV (reference sequence). V lost 5 bases, J lost 9 bases, and 14 bases lay in between. CDR3 length equals 14 residues. The CDR3 reads CASSPQGYGSPLHF. The CDR3 DNA sequence: TGTGCCAGCAGTCCCCAGGGCTATGGTTCACCCCTCCACTTT.

In DNA form, the CDR3 reads TGCAGCGTTGCCCAAAGCGGGAGCTCCTACAATGAGCAGTTCTTC. This sequence encodes CSVAQSGSSYNEQFF. This rearrangement joins TRBV29-1 to TRBJ2-1; TRBD2 matches 8 bases. CDR3 length: 15 residues. Germline CDR1 SQVTM, CDR2 ANQGSEA. Trimming cost V 4 bases and J 0 bases; bases outside gene matches: 5.

This clone was detected a few times. This sequence joins TRBV3-1 (or the pseudogene TRBV3-2) and TRBJ1-5; TRBD1 might be the D (6 bases). With 1 base removed from V and 6 bases from J, the gap between germline ends came to 13 bases. Germline V gene sequence: CDR1 LGHDT, CDR2 YNNKEL (reference sequence). The CDR3 has 15 amino acids. For the CDR3, the DNA is TGTGCCAGCAGCCAAGGGGCAGGGGTCCGTCAGCCCCAGCATTTT. Protein product: CASSQGAGVRQPQHF.

The gene calls are TRBV30 and TRBJ1-2; 7 bases align to TRBD1. Germline CDR1 GTSNPN, CDR2 SVGIG (reference sequence). The CDR3 consists of 14 residues. After removal of 3 bases from V and 4 bases from J, the junction contained 8 bases not matched to a gene. DNA of the CDR3: TGTGCCTGGAGGCAAATTACAGGGGCCTATGGCTACACCTTC. Its protein product is CAWRQITGAYGYTF. The variable domain in full, with the rest retrieved from reference TRBV30 and TRBJ1-2, is SQTIHQWPATLVQPVGSPLSLECTVEGTSNPNLYWYRQAAGRGLQLLFYSVGIGQISSEVPQNLSASRPQDRQFILSSKKLLLSDSGFYLCAWRQITGAYGYTFGSGTRLTVV.

This clone qualifies as medium-sized (0.01 to 0.1%). This chain joins TRBV7-2 and TRBJ1-2; D gene ambiguous. This CDR3 spans 13 amino acids. Germline CDR1 reads SGHTA; CDR2 reads FQGNSA. V was cut by 0 bases and J by 8 bases, with 10 bases left in between. The CDR3 coding sequence is TGTGCCAGCAGCTTAGCGGCCGCGGGCGGCTACACCTTC. This translates into CASSLAAAGGYTF.

The chain links TRBV6-2 or TRBV6-3 to TRBJ1-1; D may be TRBD1 (6 bases). The CDR3 totals 17 residues. Trimming took 0 bases from V and 0 from J, leaving 14 bases between them. CDR1 and CDR2 from the germline V gene are MNHEY and SVGEGT. The CDR3 nucleotides are TGTGCCAGCAGTTACTCACCAGGGGACCCAATGAACACTGAAGCTTTCTTT. It yields the protein CASSYSPGDPMNTEAFF.

The gene calls are TRBV6-2 or TRBV6-3 and TRBJ2-3, with TRBD2 matching over 7 bases. Losses at the gene ends were 7 bases for V and 1 base for J; bases not matched to a gene: 11. The CDR3 length is 16 residues. The germline V gene encodes CDR1 MNHEY and CDR2 SVGEGT. The CDR3 region is CASTPGVGGGTDTQYF. The CDR3 DNA follows: TGTGCCAGCACCCCTGGGGTGGGAGGGGGCACAGATACGCAGTATTTT.

This chain connects TRBV6-6 to TRBJ1-3; 7 bases line up with TRBD1. The CDR3 is 15 residues long. Germline V lookup: CDR1 MNHNY, CDR2 SVGAGI (reference sequence). The junction had 5 bases not matched to a gene; V was cut back by 6 bases and J by 0 bases. For the CDR3, the DNA is TGTGCCAGCAGGGACAGGCTTACCTCTGGAAACACCATATATTTT. Translated: CASRDRLTSGNTIYF.